This TCR beta chain was observed in a study of PD-1 blockade in classical Hodgkin lymphoma. Autologous stem cell transplantation was followed by relapse in every patient, and brentuximab vedotin exposure varied. Through magnetic negative selection, CD8+ T cells were separated from PBMCs that had been thawed. Classifying best responses yielded complete response, partial response or progressive disease. Germline CDR1 and CDR2: MNHEY and SMNVEV (reference sequence). The CDR3 length is 15 residues. V trimming: 7 bases; J trimming: 7 bases; junction bases outside the gene matches: 10. Profiling relied on immunoSEQ multiplex PCR, and the TCRdb table lists in-frame clones only, not all of them. This sample has 2,500 to 3,500 clones, with almost 65% found just once. In this sample, this clone turned up once. The antigen remains unidentified. Whole-study findings and limits: TCR diversity at baseline was reported to be reduced in newly diagnosed patients relative to healthy donors. Significant TCR diversity gains by C4D1 occurred in CD4+ but not CD8+ cells.

The rearrangement uses TRBV27 and TRBJ2-2; 9 nucleotides line up with TRBD1. The sequence came from a human donor with classical Hodgkin lymphoma. This material consisted of CD8+ T cells from blood, taken at baseline. The CDR3 coding sequence is TGTGCCAGCACCCCGACAGGGGGACTTTTCGGGGAGCTGTTTTTT. Its protein is CASTPTGGLFGELFF.